This is a list of T cell receptor beta chains from one sample in a study of blood T cells in healthy people across ages. TCRdb reprocessed the 5' RACE reads via MiXCR and lists one record per CDR3 protein. The sample has approximately 670,000 distinct CDR3 sequences; 40% to 45% are singletons. The sequenced sample was blood. All receptors derive from an elderly man in good health. Each CDR3 is given with its conserved first and last residue.

CDR3aa	len	v_gene	j_gene
CSASDGTSGIDTQYF	15	TRBV20-1	TRBJ2-3
CASSFGGPKTEAFF	14	TRBV12-3/TRBV12-4	TRBJ1-1
CASSVGQGTGEQYF	14	TRBV9	TRBJ2-7
CASSPGQPYQETQYF	15	TRBV12-3/TRBV12-4	TRBJ2-5
CASSPRPVYSSYEQYF	16	TRBV14	TRBJ2-7
CASSGSTGEYEQYF	14	TRBV25-1	TRBJ2-7
CASSSGVAGTYEQYF	15	TRBV28	TRBJ2-7
CASKAGATGGQPQHF	15	TRBV27	TRBJ1-5
CASSHSDLAGVEQFF	15	TRBV5-1	-
CASSGEGGTEAFF	13	TRBV6-4	TRBJ1-1
CASSQRGSGAYEQYF	15	TRBV12-3/TRBV12-4	TRBJ2-7
CSARTGQQRGLAGGSWADTQYF	22	TRBV20-1	TRBJ2-3
CASSHEGNEQFF	12	TRBV2	TRBJ2-1
CASLGLAINTGELFF	15	TRBV12-3/TRBV12-4	TRBJ2-2
CASSNPGQGKSGANVLTF	18	TRBV7-9	TRBJ2-6
CSASGEGQVGEQYF	14	TRBV20-1	TRBJ2-7
CASSLNEIAKNIQYF	15	TRBV7-2	TRBJ2-4
CAISEKKLGEKLFF	14	TRBV10-3	TRBJ1-4
CATNSRAGGLVDTQYF	16	TRBV6-1	TRBJ2-3
CASSQSTGYGEQYF	14	TRBV7-2	-
CASSLGGGAGYNEQYF	16	TRBV5-1	TRBJ2-5
CSVAVRFSYEQYF	13	TRBV29-1	TRBJ2-7
CASRDPGVANYGYTF	15	TRBV2	TRBJ1-2
CAISDRDYNEQFF	13	TRBV10-3	TRBJ2-1
CASSLVPDSKETQYF	15	TRBV5-1	TRBJ2-5
CASEVDRAYTGELFF	15	TRBV6-2/TRBV6-3	TRBJ2-2
CASTGGTVMDTQYF	14	TRBV2	TRBJ2-3
CASSGDLLGSPLHF	14	TRBV25-1	TRBJ1-6
CASSPGIASHEQYF	14	TRBV3-1	TRBJ2-7
CAWSFLPGQGLYEQYF	16	TRBV30	TRBJ2-7
CASSQAPGQTYEQYF	15	TRBV3-1	TRBJ2-7
CASSPASLEAFF	12	TRBV7-2	TRBJ1-1
CASSPRRVAGVHEQYF	16	TRBV12-3/TRBV12-4	-
CASSVMRGMPQHF	13	TRBV6-5	TRBJ1-5
CASRRVAGELFF	12	TRBV6-2/TRBV6-3	TRBJ2-2
CASSQDPGTSSGANVLTF	18	TRBV4-3	TRBJ2-6
CSATAGTRPYEQYF	14	TRBV20-1	TRBJ2-7
CASSWQLRQTHYNEQFF	17	TRBV5-1	TRBJ2-1
CSARGGAVTDTQYF	14	TRBV20-1	TRBJ2-3
CASSLSLATEQFF	13	TRBV7-9	TRBJ2-1
CASNILGLPQFF	12	TRBV28	TRBJ2-1
CASSLQPAGTQETQYF	16	TRBV7-2	TRBJ2-5
CASSPSGNYEQFF	13	TRBV7-3	TRBJ2-1
CASSPRQAASYEQYF	15	TRBV9	TRBJ2-7
CASSQAQGDEKLFF	14	TRBV4-3	TRBJ1-4
CASSVGTSGRPLYQETQFF	19	TRBV19	-
CASSLASGNYNEQFF	15	TRBV7-2	TRBJ2-1
CASSLDGRPGGWTQYF	16	TRBV5-5	TRBJ2-5
CSVRTGFSTEAFF	13	TRBV29-1	TRBJ1-1
CASSVLAGAEQFF	13	TRBV27	TRBJ2-1
CASSPQGQREAQYF	14	TRBV7-2	TRBJ2-5
CASSLNNQYYEQYF	14	TRBV5-1	TRBJ2-7
CASTADVSSYGYTF	14	TRBV6-6	TRBJ1-2
CASSSLAGEPRDTQYF	16	TRBV5-1	TRBJ2-3
CASSYPIPTGKQRTYEQYF	19	TRBV6-2/TRBV6-3	TRBJ2-7